The clone carrying this TCR beta chain occurred a few times. The antigen is undetermined. The source of the sample is a study of T-cell reconstitution after alpha-beta-depleted transplantation in children. The library targeted TCRbeta and was prepared with unique molecular identifiers. In TCRdb, the PCR reads were re-called with MiXCR into one record per CDR3 protein. The sample contains about 350,000 distinct CDR3 sequences, about a sixth of which appear only once. The CDR3 has 17 amino acids. The germline V gene has CDR1 MGHDK and CDR2 SYGVNS. Trimming took 0 bases from V and 4 from J; bases not matched to a gene: 9. Findings and limits, study-wide: One year post-transplant, T-cell counts and diversity were largely derived from T cells produced anew. Alpha-beta T cells about two months after transplant reportedly derived from several hundred expanded graft clones. Certain patients had high TCRbeta diversity at day 60, and it came from recipient T cells and thymic progenitors that survived.

The clonotype was recovered from a male patient between 2 and 10 years old who had a stem cell transplant for acute lymphoblastic leukemia, so the T cells may come from the graft donor. V usage is TRBV25-1 and J usage is TRBJ2-7; 10 bases are shared with TRBD1. Specimen: PBMCs, mostly from graft donor cells, collected 360 days after TCRalphabeta/CD19-depleted stem cell transplant. The CDR3 reads CASSEYFSGTGEYEQYF. The CDR3 nucleotides are TGTGCCAGCAGTGAATACTTCTCCGGGACAGGGGAGTACGAGCAGTACTTC.